The 2 T cell receptor beta chains listed next were all sequenced from one sample in a study of blood T cell repertoires in COVID-19. The protocol was immunoSEQ multiplex PCR, while the TCRdb copy is restricted to in-frame clones and leaves out a portion. This table has under 350,000 clones, around 86% appearing once. Sequencing was done on a sample of PBMCs or T cells enriched from blood (not recorded which). The receptor source for this set is a woman aged 40 to 50 with acute COVID-19.

V and J are TRBV13 and TRBJ2-1; 7 bases align to TRBD1. The CDR3 extends over 14 amino acids. Unmatched junction bases numbered 18, after V lost 7 bases and J lost 15 bases. Germline V gene sequence: CDR1 PRHDT, CDR2 FYEKMQ (reference sequence). The CDR3 sequence is CASTTGQTVVDPFF. The CDR3 DNA is TGTGCCAGCACCACGGGACAGACTGTAGTGGATCCGTTCTTC.

The chain combines TRBV2 with TRBJ2-5, with D maybe TRBD2 (5 bases). Trimming left V 7 bases short and J 4 bases short, with 16 bases between. Per germline, CDR1 SNHLY and CDR2 FYNNEI. The CDR3 is 14 amino acids. Written as DNA, the CDR3 is TGTGCCAGCACTAGCTCCCCCCAAGTAGAGACCCAGTACTTC. This translates into CASTSSPQVETQYF. The full variable domain, its missing parts supplied by reference TRBV2 and TRBJ2-5, is EPEVTQTPSHQVTQMGQEVILRCVPISNHLYFYWYRQILGQKVEFLVSFYNNEISEKSEIFDDQFSVERPDGSNFTLKIRSTKLEDSAMYFCASTSSPQVETQYFGPGTRLLVL.